A selection of T cell receptor beta chains follows, all from one sample in a study of Ad26.COV2.S vaccination and SARS-CoV-2 variants. Profiled with immunoSEQ multiplex PCR; TCRdb holds only in-frame clones, not every one. The sample records about 350,000 clones, 88% being singletons. The sample was peripheral blood, taken in a trial of Ad26.COV2.S vaccine versus placebo. The receptors shown here come from a person between 18 and 60 years old who received the Ad26.COV2.S COVID-19 vaccine or a placebo. Both conserved end residues are part of each CDR3. D genes are given only for firm matches. Some rows mark clone size as missing; the rest say once, few, many or name a class of expanded clone.

>TRBD2|TRBJ2-2|TRBV28|.
CASSGAGANTGELFF
TGTGCCAGCAGTGGAGCGGGGGCGAACACCGGGGAGCTGTTTTTT
>TRBD1|TRBJ1-5|TRBV19|.
CASAEQGAFLGQPQHF
TGTGCCAGTGCCGAACAGGGGGCGTTTTTGGGTCAGCCCCAGCATTTT
>.|TRBJ2-2|TRBV6-2/TRBV6-3|.
CASSYFQTGISAGELFF
TGTGCCAGCAGTTACTTCCAAACAGGGATTTCGGCCGGGGAGCTGTTTTTT
>TRBD1|TRBJ1-5|TRBV5-6|.
CASSFRSGGNQPQHF
TGTGCCAGCAGCTTTCGGTCAGGGGGAAATCAGCCCCAGCATTTT
>.|TRBJ1-5|TRBV12-3/TRBV12-4|.
CASSLRVNQPQHF
TGTGCCAGCAGTTTGCGGGTCAATCAGCCCCAGCATTTT
>.|TRBJ1-2|TRBV6-5|.
CASKLGRGANYGYTF
TGTGCCAGCAAGCTCGGACGGGGAGCTAACTATGGCTACACCTTC
>.|TRBJ1-5|TRBV6-5|.
CASSRGGSGQPQHF
TGTGCCAGCTCCCGGGGGGGATCGGGGCAGCCCCAGCATTTT
>TRBD2|TRBJ2-7|TRBV4-1|.
CASSQDLAGTYEQYF
TGCGCCAGCAGCCAAGACCTAGCGGGAACCTACGAGCAGTACTTC
>.|TRBJ2-1|TRBV5-6|.
CASSLADLNEQFF
TGTGCCAGCAGCTTGGCGGACCTCAATGAGCAGTTCTTC
>TRBD1|TRBJ2-6|TRBV5-1|.
CASSLLQGVGSGANVLTF
TGCGCCAGCAGCTTGTTGCAGGGGGTGGGCTCTGGGGCCAACGTCCTGACTTTC
>TRBD1|TRBJ1-2|TRBV6-2/TRBV6-3|.
CASSSSGTGIIHGYTF
TGTGCCAGCAGTTCATCCGGGACAGGGATAATACATGGCTACACCTTC
>TRBD2|TRBJ2-3|TRBV9|few
CASSPPKIAGTDTQYF
TGTGCCAGCAGCCCCCCCAAAATAGCGGGAACAGATACGCAGTATTTT
>.|TRBJ1-2|TRBV14|once
CASSQDQVVYGYTF
TGTGCCAGCAGCCAAGATCAGGTGGTCTATGGCTACACCTTC
>TRBD1|TRBJ2-7|TRBV30|.
CAWSGGTGGLGQYF
TGTGCCTGGAGTGGAGGGACAGGGGGGTTAGGGCAGTACTTC
>.|TRBJ1-3|TRBV6-6|.
CASAVGSGNTIYF
TGTGCCAGCGCCGTGGGCTCTGGAAACACCATATATTTT
>.|TRBJ2-3|TRBV7-2|.
CASSLGPLPTDTQYF
TGTGCCAGCAGCTTAGGCCCTCTACCCACAGATACGCAGTATTTT